This T cell receptor beta chain was identified during a study of blood T cell repertoires in COVID-19. Whole-study context: Sample material is recorded as cDNA or gDNA derived from T cells, B-cell-depleted T cells, or PBMCs.

This CDR3 spans 15 amino acids. Trimming removed 0 bases at V and 0 bases at J, with 7 bases between. Per the germline V gene, CDR1 is SGDLS and CDR2 is YYNGEE. The assay was immunoSEQ multiplex PCR, and TCRdb's table has in-frame clones only and misses some. The table shows roughly 250,000 clones, with approximately 88% occurring only once. The TCR comes from a woman aged 40 to 49 with acute COVID-19. The chain carries TRBV9 and TRBJ1-5; D is perhaps TRBD1 (5 bases). The specimen sequenced was PBMCs or T cells enriched from blood (not recorded which). CDR3 DNA sequence: TGTGCCAGCAGCGTAGACGGGGGTAGCAATCAGCCCCAGCATTTT. Its protein is CASSVDGGSNQPQHF.